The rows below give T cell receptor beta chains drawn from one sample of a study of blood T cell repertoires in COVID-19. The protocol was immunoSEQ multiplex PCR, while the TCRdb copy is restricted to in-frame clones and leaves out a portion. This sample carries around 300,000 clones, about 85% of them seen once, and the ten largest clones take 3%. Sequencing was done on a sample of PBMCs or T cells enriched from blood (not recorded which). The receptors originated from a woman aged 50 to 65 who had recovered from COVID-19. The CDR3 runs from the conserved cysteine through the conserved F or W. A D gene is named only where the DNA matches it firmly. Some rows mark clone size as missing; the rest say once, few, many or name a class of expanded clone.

CDR3 DNA: TGTGCCAGCAGTGAAGGGACTAGCGATGAGCAGTTCTTC; CDR3 protein: CASSEGTSDEQFF; J gene: TRBJ2-1; V gene: TRBV25-1; D gene: TRBD2; clone size: -
CDR3 DNA: TGTGCCAGTAGGAGGACAGGGGGGGACAATGAGCAGTTCTTC; CDR3 protein: CASRRTGGDNEQFF; J gene: TRBJ2-1; V gene: TRBV19; D gene: TRBD1; clone size: -
CDR3 DNA: TGTGCCAGCAGCCATTTGACGGCAGGGGGCACTGGGGCCAACGTCCTGACTTTC; CDR3 protein: CASSHLTAGGTGANVLTF; J gene: TRBJ2-6; V gene: TRBV14; D gene: TRBD1; clone size: -
CDR3 DNA: TGTGCCAGTAGTATCAGTGGACAGGAATATAATTCACCCCTCCACTTT; CDR3 protein: CASSISGQEYNSPLHF; J gene: TRBJ1-6; V gene: TRBV19; D gene: TRBD1; clone size: -
CDR3 DNA: TGTGCCAGCAGCGTAGCTGGGGGCGATCAGCCCCAGCATTTT; CDR3 protein: CASSVAGGDQPQHF; J gene: TRBJ1-5; V gene: TRBV9; D gene: -; clone size: -
CDR3 DNA: TGTGCCAGTAGATCTAGCGGGATGTCAGTGTCCAAAAACATTCAGTACTTC; CDR3 protein: CASRSSGMSVSKNIQYF; J gene: TRBJ2-4; V gene: TRBV19; D gene: TRBD2; clone size: -
CDR3 DNA: TGTGCCAGTAGTACCGTACAGGAAAAACTGTTTTTT; CDR3 protein: CASSTVQEKLFF; J gene: TRBJ1-4; V gene: TRBV19; D gene: -; clone size: -
CDR3 DNA: TGTGCCAGCAGCCAAGAGAGATACGAGCAGTACTTC; CDR3 protein: CASSQERYEQYF; J gene: TRBJ2-7; V gene: TRBV3-1/TRBV3-2; D gene: -; clone size: few
CDR3 DNA: TGCGCCAGCAGCCAAGCCGGCTACCGAGGATATACAGATACGCAGTATTTT; CDR3 protein: CASSQAGYRGYTDTQYF; J gene: TRBJ2-3; V gene: TRBV4-3; D gene: -; clone size: -
CDR3 DNA: TGTGCCAGCTCCCCTGACAGGGGTGAGAGCTCCTACAATGAGCAGTTCTTC; CDR3 protein: CASSPDRGESSYNEQFF; J gene: TRBJ2-1; V gene: TRBV27; D gene: TRBD1; clone size: -
CDR3 DNA: TGTGCCAGCAGTCCCGGGACTAGCGGGCGTAATGAGCAGTTCTTC; CDR3 protein: CASSPGTSGRNEQFF; J gene: TRBJ2-1; V gene: TRBV28; D gene: TRBD2; clone size: -
CDR3 DNA: TGTGCCAGCAGCCCGAAGGGGGTTGGAGACACCATATATTTT; CDR3 protein: CASSPKGVGDTIYF; J gene: TRBJ1-3; V gene: TRBV7-9; D gene: -; clone size: -
CDR3 DNA: TGTGCCAGCAGCCCTCAAAGCGGGTCTAGCACAGATACGCAGTATTTT; CDR3 protein: CASSPQSGSSTDTQYF; J gene: TRBJ2-3; V gene: TRBV13; D gene: -; clone size: -
CDR3 DNA: TGTGCCACCAGTGATCCCAGCGGGAGCTCCTACAATGAGCAGTTCTTC; CDR3 protein: CATSDPSGSSYNEQFF; J gene: TRBJ2-1; V gene: TRBV24-1; D gene: TRBD2; clone size: -
CDR3 DNA: TGTGCCAGCAGTCCTGAGACTAGTCGGACCGGGGAGCTGTTTTTT; CDR3 protein: CASSPETSRTGELFF; J gene: TRBJ2-2; V gene: TRBV2; D gene: -; clone size: -
CDR3 DNA: TGTGCCAGCAGTGAACAGGGGGTACAGCCCCAGCATTTT; CDR3 protein: CASSEQGVQPQHF; J gene: TRBJ1-5; V gene: TRBV6-1; D gene: TRBD1; clone size: -
CDR3 DNA: TGTGCCAGCAGCCTTGGGGACTCCGGCAATCAGCCCCAGCATTTT; CDR3 protein: CASSLGDSGNQPQHF; J gene: TRBJ1-5; V gene: TRBV7-9; D gene: -; clone size: -
CDR3 DNA: TGTGCCAGCAGCTCCCCCTCTGACAGGGGGCAATACTATGGCTACACCTTC; CDR3 protein: CASSSPSDRGQYYGYTF; J gene: TRBJ1-2; V gene: TRBV3-1/TRBV3-2; D gene: TRBD1; clone size: -
CDR3 DNA: TGTGCCATCTCGAGGGAGGAGGCTAGCGAGCAGTACTTC; CDR3 protein: CAISREEASEQYF; J gene: TRBJ2-7; V gene: TRBV10-3; D gene: -; clone size: -
CDR3 DNA: TGTGCCAGCAGCTCGGGGACTAGTAGAAGCTCCTACAATGAGCAGTTCTTC; CDR3 protein: CASSSGTSRSSYNEQFF; J gene: TRBJ2-1; V gene: TRBV11-3; D gene: TRBD2; clone size: -
CDR3 DNA: TGTGCCAGCAGCTTGGGCGGGAGGACGAACACCGGGGAGCTGTTTTTT; CDR3 protein: CASSLGGRTNTGELFF; J gene: TRBJ2-2; V gene: TRBV5-4; D gene: TRBD2; clone size: -
CDR3 DNA: TGTGCCTGGAGTTCCGGAGGGGCTAGGGAAAAACTGTTTTTT; CDR3 protein: CAWSSGGAREKLFF; J gene: TRBJ1-4; V gene: TRBV30; D gene: -; clone size: -
CDR3 DNA: TGTGCCAGCAGGGATGGACAGGGGGTTGTGACTAGCGGGAGTTTTGAGCAGTTCTTC; CDR3 protein: CASRDGQGVVTSGSFEQFF; J gene: TRBJ2-1; V gene: TRBV2; D gene: TRBD2; clone size: -
CDR3 DNA: TGTGCCAGCTCAACACCGGGACAGTCCTACGAGCAGTACTTC; CDR3 protein: CASSTPGQSYEQYF; J gene: TRBJ2-7; V gene: TRBV18; D gene: TRBD1; clone size: -
CDR3 DNA: TGTGCCAGCAGTACTGGGAACCGGGAGGCAGATACGCAGTATTTT; CDR3 protein: CASSTGNREADTQYF; J gene: TRBJ2-3; V gene: TRBV6-5; D gene: TRBD2; clone size: -
CDR3 DNA: TGTGCCAGCAGCTTGGCCAGGGGCTGGAGCAATCAGCCCCAGCATTTT; CDR3 protein: CASSLARGWSNQPQHF; J gene: TRBJ1-5; V gene: TRBV5-8; D gene: -; clone size: -
CDR3 DNA: TGTGCCAGCAGCGTAGCTGGAGCAACAGATACGCAGTATTTT; CDR3 protein: CASSVAGATDTQYF; J gene: TRBJ2-3; V gene: TRBV9; D gene: -; clone size: -
CDR3 DNA: TGTGCCAGCAGTATAACGGGGTCGACGGGTGGCTACACCTTC; CDR3 protein: CASSITGSTGGYTF; J gene: TRBJ1-2; V gene: TRBV28; D gene: -; clone size: -
CDR3 DNA: TGTGCCAGCAGCTCTCAGGACAAATACGAGCAGTACTTC; CDR3 protein: CASSSQDKYEQYF; J gene: TRBJ2-7; V gene: TRBV7-6; D gene: -; clone size: -
CDR3 DNA: TGTGCCAGCAGCTCTCGAAGACAGGGGAACTATGGCTACACCTTC; CDR3 protein: CASSSRRQGNYGYTF; J gene: TRBJ1-2; V gene: TRBV5-6; D gene: TRBD1; clone size: -